This TCR beta chain was obtained from a study of blood T cell repertoires in COVID-19. Study context: Donors in the United States, Italy and Spain gave samples during acute or convalescent COVID-19. Nucleic acid was either cDNA or gDNA, and it came from T cells, B-cell-depleted T cells, or PBMCs.

The cohort comprised adults aged 18 to 89 years residing in approximately 25 US areas. Before being deemed recovered, Cohort 3 donors had two negative PCRs, clearance, or symptom resolution. Some clones are missing from TCRdb's copy, which holds only in-frame ones; the method was immunoSEQ multiplex PCR. The data hold a few hundred thousand clones, with nearly 90% observed a single time. CDR1 KGHSH and CDR2 LQKENI come from the germline V gene. V was clipped by 4 bases and J by 4 bases, with 13 bases between them. The CDR3 length is 14 residues. The gene calls are TRBV18 and TRBJ1-1, with D tentatively TRBD1 (5 bases). The receptor was isolated from a woman aged 25-40 years who had recovered from COVID-19. The sample was PBMCs or T cells enriched from blood (not recorded which). CDR3 in amino acids: CASSLSGPSTEAFF. The CDR3 DNA follows: TGTGCCAGCTCACTCTCAGGGCCGTCCACTGAAGCTTTCTTT.